The 3 T cell receptor beta chains given below trace back to one sample, sequenced in a study of response to subunit inactivated influenza vaccine (dated by TCRdb to about 2018). The method was RT-PCR. Instrument on record: Illumina HiSeq 2500. In-frame beta chains were kept once TCRdb had trimmed the public reads at Q25 with fastp and called clones with MiXCR. Rows with one shared CDR3 protein collapse into an entry with the most common genes and DNA. This sample holds about 190,000 distinct CDR3 sequences; approximately 15% were observed only once. The ten biggest clones cover roughly 26% of the sample. This material consisted of CD8+ T cells sorted from PBMCs, taken more than 4 days after vaccination. The origin of the receptors is a man aged 45 to 65 who received an inactivated influenza vaccine. Donor details come from another sample of the same person, matched by shared clones.

V gene TRBV13 combines with J gene TRBJ2-5, with D possibly TRBD1 on 5 matching bases. The germline V and J ends were trimmed by 5 bases and 4 bases, with 8 bases remaining between them. Germline CDR1 PRHDT, CDR2 FYEKMQ (reference sequence). The CDR3 sequence is 12 residues long. CDR3 sequence reads: CASSQGVETQYF. The CDR3 nucleotides read TGTGCCAGCAGCCAAGGGGTAGAGACCCAGTACTTC.

This clonotype was recorded a few times. The chain has TRBV27 and TRBJ2-5; 8 bases align to TRBD1. This CDR3 region has 15 residues. Germline values: CDR1 MNHEY, CDR2 SMNVEV (reference sequence). V shed 3 bases, J shed 3 bases, and the junction held 6 bases outside the gene matches. The CDR3 here is CASSFDGQGEETQYF. The CDR3 bases are TGTGCCAGCAGTTTCGATGGACAGGGAGAAGAGACCCAGTACTTC.

This clonotype was counted ten times or more. V and J are TRBV7-2 and TRBJ2-3; no clear D. Trimming removed 1 base from V and 0 bases from J, with 2 bases in between. Germline V gene lookup returns CDR1 SGHTA and CDR2 FQGNSA. The CDR3 covers 13 residues. The CDR3 DNA is TGTGCCAGCAGCTTAGTAAGCACAGATACGCAGTATTTT. The encoded protein is CASSLVSTDTQYF. Drawing the rest from reference TRBV7-2 and TRBJ2-3, the complete variable domain is GAGVSQSPSNKVTEKGKDVELRCDPISGHTALYWYRQSLGQGLEFLIYFQGNSAPDKSGLPSDRFSAERTGGSVSTLTIQRTQQEDSAVYLCASSLVSTDTQYFGPGTRLTVL.